This T cell receptor beta chain was sequenced for a study of PD-L1 blockade in urothelial cancer. Study outcomes and limitations: Patients with durable benefit had greater blood expansion of tumor-associated TCR clones 3 weeks into treatment.

Regarding this clone: The target antigen is unknown.

The table came from immunoSEQ multiplex PCR; TCRdb's copy has only in-frame clones and leaves some out. This sample has about 50,000 clones, with around 85% found just once. As to time point: peripheral blood 6 weeks after treatment start. The germline V gene encodes CDR1 MDHEN and CDR2 SYDVKM. V lost 2 bases to trimming and J lost 3 bases, with 15 bases between them. CDR3 length: 16 amino acids. The clonotype was recovered from a man between 50 and 59 years old with urothelial cancer. The sample was PBMCs, taken around atezolizumab (anti-PD-L1) treatment. V is TRBV28 and J is TRBJ2-3, with D possibly matching TRBD1 (6 bases). CDR3: CASSLDGAQGTDTQYF. The CDR3 DNA reads TGTGCCAGCAGTTTAGACGGGGCCCAGGGGACAGATACGCAGTATTTT.